This entry is about one T cell receptor (beta chain). Profiling relied on immunoSEQ multiplex PCR, and the TCRdb table lists in-frame clones only, not all of them. The sample yields approximately 280,000 clones, approximately 90% seen once. The sample comes from a study of blood T cell repertoires in COVID-19. There are 15 residues in the CDR3. CDR1 MGHDK and CDR2 SYGVNS come from the germline V gene. The germline V and J ends were trimmed by 2 bases and 4 bases, with 14 bases remaining between them. The TCR originated in a man aged 35-49 years with acute or convalescent COVID-19. The specimen was peripheral blood. This rearrangement joins TRBV25-1 to TRBJ2-5, with a tentative D call TRBD2 (7 bases). As DNA, the CDR3 is TGTGCCAGCAGTGAAGTTAGGGCGGGGGCAGAGACCCAGTACTTC. As protein: CASSEVRAGAETQYF.